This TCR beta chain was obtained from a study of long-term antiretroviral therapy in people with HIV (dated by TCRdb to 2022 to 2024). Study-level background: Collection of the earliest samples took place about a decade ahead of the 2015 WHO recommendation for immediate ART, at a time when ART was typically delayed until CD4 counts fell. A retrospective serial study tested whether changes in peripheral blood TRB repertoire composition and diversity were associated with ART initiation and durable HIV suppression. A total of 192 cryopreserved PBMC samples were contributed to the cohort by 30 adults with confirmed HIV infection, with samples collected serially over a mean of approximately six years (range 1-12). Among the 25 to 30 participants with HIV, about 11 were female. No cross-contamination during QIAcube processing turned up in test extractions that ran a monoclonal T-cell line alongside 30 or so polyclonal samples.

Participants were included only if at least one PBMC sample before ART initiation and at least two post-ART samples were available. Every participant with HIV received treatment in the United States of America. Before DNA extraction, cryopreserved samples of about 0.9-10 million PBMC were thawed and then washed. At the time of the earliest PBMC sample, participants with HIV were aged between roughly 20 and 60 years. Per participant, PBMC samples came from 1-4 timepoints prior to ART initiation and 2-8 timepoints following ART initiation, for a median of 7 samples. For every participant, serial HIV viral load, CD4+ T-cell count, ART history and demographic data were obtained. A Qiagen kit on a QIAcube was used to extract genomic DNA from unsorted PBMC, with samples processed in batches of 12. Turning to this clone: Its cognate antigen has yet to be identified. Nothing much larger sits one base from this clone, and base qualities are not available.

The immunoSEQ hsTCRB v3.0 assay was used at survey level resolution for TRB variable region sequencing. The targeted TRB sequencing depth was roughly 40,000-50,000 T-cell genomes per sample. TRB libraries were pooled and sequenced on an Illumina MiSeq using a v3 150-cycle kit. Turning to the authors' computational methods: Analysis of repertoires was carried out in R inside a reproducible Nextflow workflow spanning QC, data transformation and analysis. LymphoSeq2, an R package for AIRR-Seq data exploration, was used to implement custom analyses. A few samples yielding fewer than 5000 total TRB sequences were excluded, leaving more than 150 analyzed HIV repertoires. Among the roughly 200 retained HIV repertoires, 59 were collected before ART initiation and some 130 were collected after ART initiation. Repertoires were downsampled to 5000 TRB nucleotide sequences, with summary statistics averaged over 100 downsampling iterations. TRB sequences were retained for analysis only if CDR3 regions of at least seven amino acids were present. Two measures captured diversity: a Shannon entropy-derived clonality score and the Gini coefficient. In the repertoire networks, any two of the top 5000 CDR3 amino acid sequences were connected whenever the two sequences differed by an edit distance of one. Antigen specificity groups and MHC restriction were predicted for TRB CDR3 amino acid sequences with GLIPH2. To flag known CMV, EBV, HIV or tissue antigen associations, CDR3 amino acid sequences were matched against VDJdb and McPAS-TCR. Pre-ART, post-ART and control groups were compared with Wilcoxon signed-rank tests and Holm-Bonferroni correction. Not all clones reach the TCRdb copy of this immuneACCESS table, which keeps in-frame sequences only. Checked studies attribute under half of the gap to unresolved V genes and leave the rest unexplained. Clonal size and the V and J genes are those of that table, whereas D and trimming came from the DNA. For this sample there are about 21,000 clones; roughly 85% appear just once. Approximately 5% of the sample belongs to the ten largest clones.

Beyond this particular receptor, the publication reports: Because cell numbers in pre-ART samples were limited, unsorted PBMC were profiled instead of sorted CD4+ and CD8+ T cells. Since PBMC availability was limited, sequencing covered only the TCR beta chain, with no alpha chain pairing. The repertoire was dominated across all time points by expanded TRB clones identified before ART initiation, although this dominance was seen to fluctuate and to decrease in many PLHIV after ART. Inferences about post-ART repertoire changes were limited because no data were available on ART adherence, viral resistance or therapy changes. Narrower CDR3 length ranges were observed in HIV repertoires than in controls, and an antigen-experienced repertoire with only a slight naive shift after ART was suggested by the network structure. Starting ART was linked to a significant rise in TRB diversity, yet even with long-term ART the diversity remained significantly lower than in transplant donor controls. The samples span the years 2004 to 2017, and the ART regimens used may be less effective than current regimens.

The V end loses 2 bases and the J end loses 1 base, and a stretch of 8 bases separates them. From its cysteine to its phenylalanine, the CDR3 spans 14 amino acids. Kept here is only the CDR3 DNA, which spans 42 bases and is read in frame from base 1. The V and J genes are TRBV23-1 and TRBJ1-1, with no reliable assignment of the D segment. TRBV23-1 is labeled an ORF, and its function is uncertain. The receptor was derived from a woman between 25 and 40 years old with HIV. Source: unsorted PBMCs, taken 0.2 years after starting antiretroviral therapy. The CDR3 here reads CASSQPYSNTEAFF. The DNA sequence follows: TGCGCCAGCAGTCAACCGTACTCGAACACTGAAGCTTTCTTT.